The 17 T cell receptor beta chains reported below all come from one sample, sequenced in a study of T cell repertoires in ileal Crohn's disease. Some clones are missing from TCRdb's copy, which holds only in-frame ones; the method was immunoSEQ multiplex PCR. The sample has 5,500 to 9,000 clones, approximately 79% seen once. Time point meaning: proximal margin of the surgical specimen (macroscopically non-inflamed). What was sequenced was ileal tissue. Receptor source: an adult with Crohn's disease.

V and J are TRBV7-8 and TRBJ1-2, with 11 bases fitting TRBD1. The V segment lost 4 bases and the J segment 8 bases; nucleotides outside the gene matches: 6. Per germline, CDR1 SGHVS and CDR2 FQNEAQ. CDR3 length: 14 residues. The CDR3 region is CASSSVGTGGGYTF. DNA for the CDR3: TGTGCCAGCAGCTCCGTCGGGACAGGGGGAGGCTACACCTTC. Based on the CDR3 plus reference TRBV7-8 and TRBJ1-2, the full variable domain is GAGVSQSPRYKVAKRGQDVALRCDPISGHVSLFWYQQALGQGPEFLTYFQNEAQLDKSGLPSDRFFAERPEGSVSTLKIQRTQQEDSAVYLCASSSVGTGGGYTFGSGTRLTVV.

This clone was seen more than once but under ten times. V is TRBV11-2 and J is TRBJ2-5; 7 nucleotides match TRBD2. Germline CDR1 SGHAT, CDR2 FQNNGV. CDR3 length: 16 residues. Losses at the gene ends were 6 bases for V and 1 base for J; bases not matched to a gene: 11. The CDR3 reads CASSGVGGGFQETQYF. CDR3 bases: TGTGCCAGCAGTGGGGTTGGGGGAGGGTTCCAAGAGACCCAGTACTTC.

The genes are TRBV5-1 and TRBJ2-5; 11 nucleotides match TRBD2. Germline V gene lookup returns CDR1 SGHRS and CDR2 YFSETQ. The trim removed 0 bases at V and 5 bases at J, leaving 6 bases unmatched. The CDR3 has 16 amino acids. The CDR3 bases are TGCGCCAGCAGCTTGGAACCTAGCGGGGGGTCTGAGACCCAGTACTTC. Its protein product is CASSLEPSGGSETQYF.

By sample fraction, this clone is medium-sized. The chain recombines TRBV7-2 with TRBJ1-2, with 7 bases lining up with TRBD1. This CDR3 comprises 16 residues. The trim removed 1 base at V and 3 bases at J, leaving 8 bases unmatched. CDR1 and CDR2 from the germline V gene are SGHTA and FQGNSA. The CDR3 DNA reads as TGTGCCAGCAGCTTAGGCGGGACAGCGTCACACTATGGCTACACCTTC. Translating it yields CASSLGGTASHYGYTF.

This chain joins TRBV6-5 and TRBJ2-3; TRBD2 aligns across 10 bases. Germline trimming cut 2 bases from V and 1 base from J; bases unmatched to any gene: 3. The CDR3 runs to 16 residues. Germline CDR1 reads MNHEY; CDR2 reads SVGAGI. The CDR3 loop is CASSYPGTSGTDTQYF. CDR3 coding DNA: TGTGCCAGCAGTTACCCCGGGACTAGCGGCACAGATACGCAGTATTTT.

The chain recombines TRBV19 with TRBJ2-7; TRBD2 aligns across 9 bases. V shed 6 bases and J 2 bases; nucleotides not matched to a gene: 8. The CDR3 runs 15 residues. The germline V gene has CDR1 LNHDA and CDR2 SQIVND (reference sequence). The CDR3 spells CASSPSAGGAYEQYF. CDR3 nucleotides: TGTGCCAGTAGCCCCTCAGCGGGAGGTGCCTACGAGCAGTACTTC.

The chain employs TRBV19 and TRBJ1-1, with D possibly TRBD1 on 6 matching bases. CDR3 length: 12 amino acids. V was cut by 8 bases and J by 7 bases, with 14 bases left in between. The germline V gene has CDR1 LNHDA and CDR2 SQIVND (reference sequence). For the CDR3, the DNA is TGTGCCAGTCACAGGGTGTCGGGTGAAGCTTTCTTT. Amino acid sequence: CASHRVSGEAFF.

This sequence joins TRBV9 and TRBJ2-2; 8 bases fit TRBD2. This CDR3 has 15 amino acids. Germline V lookup: CDR1 SGDLS, CDR2 YYNGEE. The ends lost 3 bases at V and 6 bases at J; junction bases unmatched: 7. The CDR3, as DNA: TGTGCCAGCAGCGCCCCGGGGGGGAGGGCCGGGGAGCTGTTTTTT. It specifies CASSAPGGRAGELFF.

The chain employs TRBV20-1 and TRBJ1-5; D ambiguous. The CDR3 totals 11 residues. The V end was cut by 3 bases, the J end by 7 bases, with 7 bases between. CDR1 and CDR2 (germline): DFQATT, SNEGSKA (reference sequence). CDR3 in amino acids: CSASREQPQHF. CDR3 coding DNA: TGCAGTGCTAGCCGGGAACAGCCCCAGCATTTT.

A remark on this clone: The identical CDR3 is also encoded by other nucleotide sequences in the sample. The chain recombines TRBV6-1 with TRBJ1-3; D is unresolved. The V gene lost 3 bases and the J gene lost 0 bases, with 6 bases spanning the gap. The CDR3 totals 14 residues. Germline lookup yields CDR1 MNHNS and CDR2 SASEGT. The CDR3, as DNA: TGTGCCAGCAGTGAGGGCAGCTCTGGAAACACCATATATTTT. Protein: CASSEGSSGNTIYF.

The rearrangement uses TRBV10-1 and TRBJ1-1; 11 bases match TRBD1. The V gene end was trimmed by 2 bases and the J gene end by 2 bases; junction bases not matched to a gene: 1. The CDR3 totals 15 residues. Germline V gene data show CDR1 as WNHNN and CDR2 as SYGVQD (reference sequence). The CDR3 loop is CASSERTGGNTEAFF. The CDR3 coding sequence is TGCGCCAGCAGTGAGCGGACAGGGGGCAACACTGAAGCTTTCTTT.

The chain joins TRBV7-8 to TRBJ2-6; the D is unclear. Germline CDR1 and CDR2: SGHVS and FQNEAQ. The CDR3 spans 15 residues. Trimming took off 3 bases at V and 4 bases at J, with 10 bases between the two ends. This chain's CDR3 is CASSFSTGGANVLTF. The CDR3 bases are TGTGCCAGCAGCTTTAGTACGGGCGGGGCCAACGTCCTGACTTTC.

A few counts support this clone. The DNA for the CDR3 is TGTGCCAGCAGCCAAGGCATGACTAGCGGGAGTGGGGATACGCAGTATTTT. Translation: CASSQGMTSGSGDTQYF. V and J are TRBV4-2 and TRBJ2-3; 12 nucleotides match TRBD2. This CDR3 comprises 17 residues. With 1 base clipped from V and 6 bases from J, the junction kept 8 bases outside the gene matches. Germline CDR1 is LGHNA and CDR2 is YNFKEQ.

This clone has only a few counts. V and J are TRBV11-2 and TRBJ1-2; the D gene is possibly TRBD1 (6 bases). CDR1 is SGHAT, CDR2 FQNNGV, per germline. V lost 5 bases and J 5 bases, leaving 9 bases between the germline ends. The CDR3 spans 12 residues. The CDR3 region has the DNA TGTGCCAGCAGCGGGCAGGGGTATGGCTACACCTTC. Amino acid sequence: CASSGQGYGYTF.

This chain uses TRBV7-6 with TRBJ2-7; 7 nucleotides align to TRBD1. The CDR3 runs 13 residues. J lost 4 bases, V lost 5 bases, and 5 bases had no gene match. The germline V gene encodes CDR1 SGHVS and CDR2 FNYEAQ. CDR3 in amino acids: CASSRGTAYEQYF. The CDR3 DNA sequence: TGTGCCAGCAGCAGAGGGACAGCTTACGAGCAGTACTTC.

The V call is TRBV28, the J call TRBJ2-7; TRBD2 agrees at 8 bases. With 5 bases clipped from V and 5 bases from J, the junction kept 8 bases outside the gene matches. This CDR3 has 14 amino acids. Germline lookup yields CDR1 MDHEN and CDR2 SYDVKM. CDR3 DNA: TGTGCCAGCAGTACGGGCGGGAGGAGCCACGAGCAGTACTTC. Amino acid sequence: CASSTGGRSHEQYF.

This chain links TRBV2 with TRBJ2-7; no firm D call. The CDR3 sequence is 11 residues long. The germline V and J ends were trimmed by 5 bases and 4 bases, with 6 bases remaining between them. Germline V gene data show CDR1 as SNHLY and CDR2 as FYNNEI. The CDR3 here is CASSLGYEQYF. The DNA for the CDR3 is TGTGCCAGCAGTCTCGGGTACGAGCAGTACTTC.